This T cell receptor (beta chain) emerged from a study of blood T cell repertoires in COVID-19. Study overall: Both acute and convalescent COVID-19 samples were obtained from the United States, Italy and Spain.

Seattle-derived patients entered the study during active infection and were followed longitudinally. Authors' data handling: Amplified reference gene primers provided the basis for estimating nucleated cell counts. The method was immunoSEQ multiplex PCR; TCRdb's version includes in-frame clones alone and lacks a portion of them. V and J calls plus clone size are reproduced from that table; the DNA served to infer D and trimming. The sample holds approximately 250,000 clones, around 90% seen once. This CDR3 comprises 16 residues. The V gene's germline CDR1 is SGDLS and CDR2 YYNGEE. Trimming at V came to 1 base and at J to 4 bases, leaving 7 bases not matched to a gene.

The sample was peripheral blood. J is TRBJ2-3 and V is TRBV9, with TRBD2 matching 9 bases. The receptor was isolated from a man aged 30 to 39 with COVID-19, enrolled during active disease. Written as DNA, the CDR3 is TGTGCCAGCAGCGTACTTGGCGGGGGGGCCCCAGATACGCAGTATTTT. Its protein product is CASSVLGGGAPDTQYF.